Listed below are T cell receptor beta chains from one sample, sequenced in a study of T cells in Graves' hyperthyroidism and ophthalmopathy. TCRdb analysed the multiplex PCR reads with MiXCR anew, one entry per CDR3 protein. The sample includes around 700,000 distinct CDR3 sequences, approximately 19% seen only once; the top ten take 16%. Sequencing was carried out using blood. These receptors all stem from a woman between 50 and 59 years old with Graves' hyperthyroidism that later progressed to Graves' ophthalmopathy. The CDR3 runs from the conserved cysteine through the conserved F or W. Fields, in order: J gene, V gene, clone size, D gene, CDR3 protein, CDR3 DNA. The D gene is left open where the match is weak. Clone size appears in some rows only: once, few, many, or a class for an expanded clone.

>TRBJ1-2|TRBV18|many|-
CASSPPYRAINYGYTF
TGTGCCAGCTCACCACCGTACAGGGCAATTAACTATGGCTACACCTTC
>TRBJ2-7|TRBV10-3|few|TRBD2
CAISESGTSGAWSYEQYF
TGTGCCATCAGTGAGTCCGGGACTAGCGGGGCTTGGTCCTACGAGCAGTACTTC
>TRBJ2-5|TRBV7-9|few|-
CASTFEGGATQYF
TGTGCCAGCACCTTCGAGGGAGGAGCGACCCAGTACTTC
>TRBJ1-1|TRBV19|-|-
CASRTKGLSESEAFF
TGTGCCAGTAGGACTAAGGGACTTTCGGAGTCTGAAGCTTTCTTT
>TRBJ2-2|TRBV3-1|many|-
CASSHGSSGELFF
TGTGCCAGCAGCCACGGATCCAGCGGGGAGCTGTTTTTT
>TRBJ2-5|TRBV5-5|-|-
CASSLESGKETQYF
TGTGCCAGCAGCTTGGAGTCCGGCAAAGAGACCCAGTACTTC
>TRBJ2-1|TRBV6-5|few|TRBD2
CASSSSGGASSYEQFF
TGTGCCAGCAGTTCCAGCGGGGGGGCTAGCTCCTACGAGCAGTTCTTC
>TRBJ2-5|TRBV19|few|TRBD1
CASSMQGAQETQYF
TGTGCCAGTAGTATGCAGGGGGCTCAAGAGACCCAGTACTTC
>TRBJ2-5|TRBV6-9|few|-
CASSYSGIKKGETQYF
TGTGCCAGCAGTTACAGTGGGATAAAAAAGGGGGAGACCCAGTACTTC
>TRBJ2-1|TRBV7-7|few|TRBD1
CASSFDRGDEQFF
TGTGCTAGCAGCTTTGACAGGGGCGATGAGCAGTTCTTC
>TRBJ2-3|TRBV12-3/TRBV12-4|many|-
CASSFYGEGDTQYF
TGTGCCAGCAGTTTCTACGGGGAAGGGGATACGCAGTATTTT
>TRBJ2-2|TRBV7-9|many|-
CASSSRQNTGELFF
TGTGCCAGCAGCTCCCGGCAGAACACCGGGGAGCTGTTTTTT
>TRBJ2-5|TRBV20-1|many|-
CSAPPGVQETQYF
TGCAGTGCTCCCCCGGGGGTCCAAGAGACCCAGTACTTC
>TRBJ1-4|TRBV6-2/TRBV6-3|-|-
CASSTLSTGGNEKLFF
TGTGCCAGCAGTACGCTCTCGACAGGCGGTAATGAAAAACTGTTTTTT
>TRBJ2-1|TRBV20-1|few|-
CSASGIANEQFF
TGCAGTGCTAGCGGGATAGCGAATGAGCAGTTCTTC
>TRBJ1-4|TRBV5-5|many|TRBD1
CASSGDSRNEKLFF
TGTGCCAGCAGTGGGGACAGCCGGAATGAAAAACTGTTTTTT
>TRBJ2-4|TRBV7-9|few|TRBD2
CASSFSSGGAQNIQYF
TGTGCCAGCAGCTTCTCTAGCGGGGGGGCCCAAAACATTCAGTACTTC
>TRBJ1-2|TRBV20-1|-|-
CSASSPRDIWYGYTF
TGCAGTGCTAGCTCCCCCAGGGATATTTGGTATGGCTACACCTTC
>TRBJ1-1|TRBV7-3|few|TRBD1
CASSRDRGLRGTEAFF
TGTGCCAGCAGCCGTGACAGGGGGCTGAGGGGCACTGAAGCTTTCTTT
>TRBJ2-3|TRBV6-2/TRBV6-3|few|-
CAWKYLDRNTDTQYF
TGTGCCTGGAAATATTTGGACCGGAACACAGATACGCAGTATTTT
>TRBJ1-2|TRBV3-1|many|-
CASSQDRQIPNYGYTF
TGTGCCAGCAGCCAAGACAGACAGATACCTAACTATGGCTACACCTTC
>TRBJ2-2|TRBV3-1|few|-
CASSQRAGNTGGLFF
TGTGCCAGCAGCCAAAGGGCCGGGAACACCGGGGGGCTGTTTTTT
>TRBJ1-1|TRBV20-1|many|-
CSARDWGQGAEAFF
TGCAGTGCTAGAGATTGGGGCCAGGGAGCTGAAGCTTTCTTT
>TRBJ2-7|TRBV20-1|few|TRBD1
CSATDRGLTYEQYF
TGCAGTGCTACGGACAGGGGGCTTACCTACGAGCAGTACTTC
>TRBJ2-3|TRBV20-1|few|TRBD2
CSATPTSGFTDTQYF
TGCAGTGCTACCCCGACTAGCGGATTCACAGATACGCAGTATTTT
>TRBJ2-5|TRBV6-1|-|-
CASQDIQETQYF
TGTGCCAGCCAAGACATCCAAGAGACCCAGTACTTC
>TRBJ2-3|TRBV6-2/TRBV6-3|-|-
CASSGGLGSTDTQYF
TGTGCCAGCAGCGGGGGACTCGGTAGCACAGATACGCAGTATTTT
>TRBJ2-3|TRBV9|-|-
CASSGSGTHTDTQYF
TGTGCCAGCAGCGGGTCCGGGACCCACACAGATACGCAGTATTTT
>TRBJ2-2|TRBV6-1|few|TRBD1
CASSLNWDRGLNTGELFF
TGTGCCAGCAGTTTGAACTGGGACAGGGGGCTTAACACCGGGGAGCTGTTTTTT
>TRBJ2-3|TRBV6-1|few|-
CASRLLRTATSTDTQYF
TGTGCCAGCAGACTACTTCGGACAGCTACTAGCACAGATACGCAGTATTTT
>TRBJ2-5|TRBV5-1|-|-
CASSLALDSQETQYF
TGCGCCAGCAGCTTGGCATTAGACTCGCAAGAGACCCAGTACTTC
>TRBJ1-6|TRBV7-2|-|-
CASSSPGLTPLHF
TGTGCCAGCAGCTCCCCCGGACTGACACCCCTCCACTTT
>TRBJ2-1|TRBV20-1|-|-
CSARDPKNTNSYNEQFF
TGCAGTGCTAGAGATCCAAAGAACACAAACTCCTACAATGAGCAGTTCTTC
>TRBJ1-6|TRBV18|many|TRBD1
CASSPGTGDSPLHF
TGTGCCAGCTCACCCGGGACAGGGGATTCACCCCTCCACTTT
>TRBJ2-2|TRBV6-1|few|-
CATKEYSNTGELFF
TGTGCCACCAAAGAATACAGCAACACCGGGGAGCTGTTTTTT